The entry below describes one TCR beta chain. The data were taken from a study of blood T cell repertoires in COVID-19. Study at large: The cDNA or gDNA used as material had been derived from T cells, B-cell-depleted T cells, or PBMCs.

The data were produced by immunoSEQ multiplex PCR, yet TCRdb's version contains in-frame clones alone and is incomplete. The sample gives several thousand clones, 80% to 90% of which show up once; 6.9% is in the top ten. Germline V gene sequence: CDR1 SGHTA, CDR2 FQGNSA. With 3 bases clipped from V and 1 base from J, the junction kept 6 bases outside the gene matches. The CDR3 is 16 residues long. This sequence joins TRBV7-2 and TRBJ2-7; 10 bases fit TRBD1. The sample comprised peripheral blood. This receptor was identified in a woman aged 45-60 years with active or convalescent COVID-19. The chain's CDR3 is CASSFGQGGRSYEQYF. DNA of the CDR3: TGTGCCAGCAGCTTCGGACAGGGGGGTAGGTCCTACGAGCAGTACTTC.